These 29 T cell receptor beta chains came from one sample sequenced in a study of cytomegalovirus exposure and HLA in healthy donors. In the PCR, 60 Vbeta and 13 Jbeta primers were used. The table came from immunoSEQ multiplex PCR; TCRdb's copy has only in-frame clones and leaves some out. There are some 180,000 clones in the sample; approximately 77% occur only once, and roughly 3.1% lies in the top ten. Sequencing used PBMCs. Receptors originate from a man in his forties in good health and CMV-seropositive.

The V call is TRBV10-3, the J call TRBJ2-5, with 7 nucleotides matching TRBD1. The ends lost 6 bases at V and 5 bases at J; junction bases unmatched: 3. Germline V lookup: CDR1 ENHRY, CDR2 SYGVKD. The length of the CDR3 is 12 residues. The CDR3 nucleotides are TGTGCCATCAGGACAGGGCGGGAGACCCAGTACTTC. Protein product: CAIRTGRETQYF.

There are a few counts of this clone. The chain carries TRBV5-4 and TRBJ2-5; TRBD2 aligns across 9 bases. This CDR3 has 14 residues. The germline V gene has CDR1 SGHNT and CDR2 YYREEE (reference sequence). The V and J ends lost 4 bases and 0 bases, in that order; junction bases with no gene match: 1. The CDR3 spells CASSVAGDQETQYF. CDR3 in DNA: TGTGCCAGCAGCGTAGCGGGGGACCAAGAGACCCAGTACTTC.

This clone showed up just a few times. V gene TRBV6-6 combines with J gene TRBJ1-1; TRBD1 matches 7 bases. Trimming at V came to 5 bases and at J to 0 bases, leaving 3 bases not matched to a gene. The CDR3 covers 14 residues. Germline CDR1 reads MNHNY; CDR2 reads SVGAGI (reference sequence). The CDR3 is CASSGGQLNTEAFF. CDR3 nucleotides: TGTGCCAGCAGTGGGGGACAGTTGAACACTGAAGCTTTCTTT.

This sequence joins TRBV5-1 and TRBJ2-7, with 8 bases lining up with TRBD2. The V gene end was trimmed by 2 bases and the J gene end by 2 bases; junction bases not matched to a gene: 6. The CDR3 extends over 15 amino acids. Germline lookup yields CDR1 SGHRS and CDR2 YFSETQ. CDR3: CASSFRRGDTYEQYF. The CDR3 DNA is TGCGCCAGCAGCTTTCGGCGGGGGGATACCTACGAGCAGTACTTC.

The rearrangement uses TRBV7-3 and TRBJ2-2, with TRBD1 matching over 7 bases. V lost 5 bases to trimming and J lost 6 bases; unmatched junction nucleotides: 3. The CDR3 loop spans 13 amino acids. CDR1 is SGHTA, CDR2 FQGTGA, per germline. Written as DNA, the CDR3 is TGTGCCAGCAGCGAAACAGGGGCCGGGGAGCTGTTTTTT. It is translated as CASSETGAGELFF.

This chain uses TRBV7-9 with TRBJ2-7; perhaps TRBD2 as D (6 bases). The ends were cut back, 1 base at V and 7 bases at J, with 17 bases in the middle. The CDR3 has 15 amino acids. The germline V gene has CDR1 SEHNR and CDR2 FQNEAQ (reference sequence). Here the CDR3 reads CASSLGAGLLGEQYF. The CDR3 DNA sequence: TGTGCCAGCAGCTTAGGCGCGGGGTTACTGGGAGAGCAGTACTTC. The whole variable domain, remainder taken from reference TRBV7-9 and TRBJ2-7, is DTGVSQNPRHKITKRGQNVTFRCDPISEHNRLYWYRQTLGQGPEFLTYFQNEAQLEKSRLLSDRFSAERPKGSFSTLEIQRTEQGDSAMYLCASSLGAGLLGEQYFGPGTRLTVT.

This clone was observed a few times. The chain links TRBV5-6 to TRBJ2-3; a weak D match, TRBD1 (6 bases). Germline CDR1 is SGHDT and CDR2 is YYEEEE. The CDR3 has 13 residues. Trimming took 2 bases from V and 4 from J, leaving 8 bases between them. The CDR3 loop reads CASSFSGADTQYF. The CDR3 DNA follows: TGTGCCAGCAGCTTTTCAGGGGCAGATACGCAGTATTTT.

The gene calls are TRBV7-9 and TRBJ1-1; TRBD1 aligns across 7 bases. Germline trimming cut 0 bases from V and 11 bases from J; bases unmatched to any gene: 12. The CDR3 covers 15 residues. Germline V gene lookup returns CDR1 SEHNR and CDR2 FQNEAQ (reference sequence). The CDR3 is CASSLAGGLQGLAFF. The CDR3 DNA follows: TGTGCCAGCAGCTTAGCAGGGGGCCTACAGGGGTTGGCTTTCTTT. Drawing the rest from reference TRBV7-9 and TRBJ1-1, the complete variable domain is DTGVSQNPRHKITKRGQNVTFRCDPISEHNRLYWYRQTLGQGPEFLTYFQNEAQLEKSRLLSDRFSAERPKGSFSTLEIQRTEQGDSAMYLCASSLAGGLQGLAFFGQGTRLTVV.

The chain employs TRBV5-6 and TRBJ2-7; D gene ambiguous. V was clipped by 0 bases and J by 5 bases, with 15 bases between them. CDR1 and CDR2 from the germline V gene are SGHDT and YYEEEE. The CDR3 sequence is 15 residues long. The CDR3 here is CASSLVSVTTNEQYF. The CDR3 DNA is TGTGCCAGCAGCTTGGTTTCGGTTACCACCAACGAGCAGTACTTC.

This rearrangement joins TRBV11-2 to TRBJ2-3; 7 bases line up with TRBD1. The germline gives CDR1 SGHAT, CDR2 FQNNGV. This CDR3 spans 15 amino acids. V trimming: 6 bases; J trimming: 4 bases; junction bases outside the gene matches: 10. CDR3 protein: CASRDRDRASDTQYF. CDR3 nucleotides: TGTGCCAGCAGAGATAGGGACAGAGCCTCAGATACGCAGTATTTT.

This clone was observed a single time. The chain links TRBV18 to TRBJ2-1; 12 nucleotides match TRBD2. J was trimmed by 4 bases and V by 3 bases; bases with no gene match: 4. The CDR3 covers 16 residues. The germline gives CDR1 KGHSH, CDR2 LQKENI. CDR3 coding DNA: TGTGCCAGCTCACCGAGACTAGCGGGGGATTACAATGAGCAGTTCTTC. Amino acid sequence: CASSPRLAGDYNEQFF.

CDR3 residues: CASSQGRGGEQYF. In DNA form, the CDR3 reads TGCGCCAGCAGCCAGGGAAGGGGAGGCGAGCAGTACTTC. The genes are TRBV4-1 and TRBJ2-7, with D maybe TRBD2 (6 bases). V was trimmed by 3 bases and J by 6 bases, leaving 12 bases between them. This CDR3 has 13 amino acids. The germline CDR1 and CDR2 sequences are MGHRA and YSYEKL.

J is TRBJ2-4 and V is TRBV6-5; a possible D gene is TRBD1 (5 bases). The CDR3 is 15 residues long. The germline V and J ends were trimmed by 0 bases and 0 bases, with 6 bases remaining between them. In germline, CDR1 is MNHEY, CDR2 SVGAGI. The CDR3 DNA is TGTGCCAGCAGTTACTCGGGGCCAGCCAAAAACATTCAGTACTTC. This gives the protein CASSYSGPAKNIQYF.

The chain employs TRBV2 and TRBJ2-5, with TRBD1 identical over 10 bases. V shed 6 bases and J 6 bases; nucleotides not matched to a gene: 7. This CDR3 contains 14 residues. Germline CDR1 and CDR2: SNHLY and FYNNEI. DNA for the CDR3: TGTGCCAGCAGCCCCGACAGGGGGCTTAAGACCCAGTACTTC. It is translated as CASSPDRGLKTQYF.

The rearrangement joins TRBV7-9 to TRBJ2-7; 9 bases match TRBD1. Germline lookup yields CDR1 SEHNR and CDR2 FQNEAQ (reference sequence). V gave up 5 bases and J gave up 5 bases; unmatched junction bases: 10. The CDR3 sequence is 15 residues long. The CDR3 here is CASSEDRDRAHEQYF. As DNA, the CDR3 is TGTGCCAGCAGCGAGGACCGGGACAGGGCCCACGAGCAGTACTTC.

This clone was found a few times. The rearrangement links TRBV9 to TRBJ2-2, with 7 positions matching TRBD2. CDR1 is SGDLS, CDR2 YYNGEE, per germline. V lost 3 bases, J lost 5 bases, and 16 bases stayed unmatched. The CDR3 totals 18 residues. CDR3 bases: TGTGCCAGCAGCGCCCCCCACCCCCTAGCGGTGGGGACCGGGGAGCTGTTTTTT. It specifies CASSAPHPLAVGTGELFF.

This chain joins TRBV15 and TRBJ1-1; TRBD1 is a possible D gene (5 bases). Germline-derived CDR1 and CDR2 are LNHNV and YYDKDF (reference sequence). This CDR3 is built from 13 residues. V was cut by 4 bases and J by 3 bases, with 9 bases left in between. The CDR3 DNA sequence: TGTGCCACCAGCAATCTAGGGGACACTGAAGCTTTCTTT. Encoded protein: CATSNLGDTEAFF.

The rearrangement joins TRBV4-3 to TRBJ2-1; 7 bases agree with TRBD2. CDR3 length equals 17 residues. CDR1 LGHNA and CDR2 YSLEER come from the germline V gene. Trimming took 4 bases from V and 0 from J; bases not matched to a gene: 9. The chain's CDR3 is CASSPKRIAGSYNEQFF. In nucleotides, the CDR3 is TGCGCCAGCAGCCCAAAGAGGATAGCGGGCTCCTACAATGAGCAGTTCTTC.

The gene calls are TRBV4-3 and TRBJ1-4, with 10 nucleotides matching TRBD1. Germline CDR1 is LGHNA and CDR2 is YSLEER. The V gene end was trimmed by 0 bases and the J gene end by 6 bases; junction bases not matched to a gene: 4. The CDR3 length is 16 residues. This chain's CDR3 is CASSQDRGTGDEKLFF. The CDR3 coding sequence is TGCGCCAGCAGCCAAGATCGGGGGACAGGGGATGAAAAACTGTTTTTT.

The genes are TRBV27 and TRBJ2-5; 7 nucleotides align to TRBD2. With 6 bases clipped from V and 5 bases from J, the junction kept 12 bases outside the gene matches. CDR1 and CDR2 (germline): MNHEY, SMNVEV (reference sequence). The CDR3 covers 15 residues. The CDR3 DNA follows: TGTGCCAGCAGCCCACCGGGACTATGGGGGGAGACCCAGTACTTC. Translation: CASSPPGLWGETQYF.

The rearrangement links TRBV7-8 to TRBJ2-3; 16 bases agree with TRBD2. The V gene's germline CDR1 is SGHVS and CDR2 FQNEAQ. Trimming took 1 base from V and 4 from J; bases not matched to a gene: 2. This CDR3 comprises 17 residues. The CDR3 DNA reads TGTGCCAGCAGCTTAGTGGGACTAGCGGGAGGGCCAGATACGCAGTATTTT. Translation: CASSLVGLAGGPDTQYF.

The chain combines TRBV19 with TRBJ1-4; D remains ambiguous. In germline, CDR1 is LNHDA, CDR2 SQIVND (reference sequence). Between the trimmed V and J ends, which lost 7 bases and 8 bases, there was a span of 17 bases. CDR3 size: 14 residues. Here the CDR3 DNA reads TGTGCCAGTACCCAAGGGCGGGCAAGCGAAAAACTGTTTTTT. Translation: CASTQGRASEKLFF. The full variable domain, in which reference TRBV19 and TRBJ1-4 provide the parts outside the CDR3, is DGGITQSPKYLFRKEGQNVTLSCEQNLNHDAMYWYRQDPGQGLRLIYYSQIVNDFQKGDIAEGYSVSREKKESFPLTVTSAQKNPTAFYLCASTQGRASEKLFFGSGTQLSVL.

V usage is TRBV19 and J usage is TRBJ2-3, with 7 bases identical to TRBD2. V gave up 3 bases and J gave up 5 bases; unmatched junction bases: 8. Germline values: CDR1 LNHDA, CDR2 SQIVND (reference sequence). This CDR3 spans 15 amino acids. For the CDR3, the DNA is TGTGCCAGTAGTATGTGGATGGTAGCGGGAGATACGCAGTATTTT. The encoded protein is CASSMWMVAGDTQYF.

The J gene is TRBJ2-7, the V gene TRBV6-6, with a weak D call TRBD2 (6 bases). There are 15 residues in the CDR3. CDR1 is MNHNY and CDR2 is SVGAGI in the germline V gene (reference sequence). V dropped 1 base and J dropped 4 bases, with 14 bases sitting between them. As DNA, the CDR3 is TGTGCCAGCAGTTACTTGGAGGGCTCCTCGTACGAGCAGTACTTC. This encodes CASSYLEGSSYEQYF.

This sequence joins TRBV7-3 and TRBJ1-2; 7 nucleotides align to TRBD1. This CDR3 comprises 15 residues. The J segment lost 4 bases and the V segment lost 0 bases, leaving 5 bases of the junction unmatched. Germline V CDR1 and CDR2: SGHTA, FQGTGA. The CDR3 sequence: CASSLTSAGGYGYTF. The CDR3 DNA sequence: TGTGCCAGCAGCTTAACGTCGGCAGGGGGCTATGGCTACACCTTC.

In DNA, the CDR3 is TGTGCCAGCAGCTTAGTTGGGAGCTCTGAAGCTTTCTTT. This encodes CASSLVGSSEAFF. V is TRBV7-9 and J is TRBJ1-1, with no clear D. CDR3 size: 13 residues. Trimming removed 1 base at V and 6 bases at J, with 9 bases between. CDR1 SEHNR and CDR2 FQNEAQ come from the germline V gene (reference sequence).

The chain carries TRBV27 and TRBJ2-1; 12 bases align to TRBD2. The CDR3 runs to 15 residues. The germline V gene encodes CDR1 MNHEY and CDR2 SMNVEV (reference sequence). Unmatched junction bases numbered 5, after V lost 5 bases and J lost 6 bases. CDR3 DNA sequence: TGTGCCAGCAGTATTACTAGCGGGAGGAGCAATGAGCAGTTCTTC. Amino acid sequence: CASSITSGRSNEQFF.

DNA of the CDR3: TGCGCCAGCAGCGTCCCGGGACAGGGGGCTTTGTCCGAGCAGTACTTC. Residues: CASSVPGQGALSEQYF. The rearrangement joins TRBV5-1 to TRBJ2-7; the match to TRBD1 covers 12 bases. Trimming took 4 bases from V and 6 from J; bases not matched to a gene: 11. The V gene's germline CDR1 is SGHRS and CDR2 YFSETQ. This CDR3 spans 16 amino acids.

The V and J genes are TRBV7-2 and TRBJ2-1; 7 bases match TRBD2. The V gene's germline CDR1 is SGHTA and CDR2 FQGNSA. The CDR3 runs 16 residues. V was clipped by 5 bases and J by 4 bases; unmatched bases: 11. The CDR3 reads CASSPRGAGSYNEQFF. CDR3 DNA: TGTGCCAGCAGCCCCCGGGGAGCGGGGAGTTACAATGAGCAGTTCTTC.